A single sample gave rise to the 23 T cell receptor beta chains below, sequenced in a study of post-analysis software for immune sequencing data. General observations from the study: Four to six TRBV segments appeared more often in patients than in controls, and TRBV5-6, TRBV5-1 and TRBV20-1 were among these.

No antigens are known for them. Prepared TCR beta cDNA libraries contained unique molecular identifiers. MiXCR was run by TCRdb on the PCR reads, yielding one entry per CDR3 protein. The sample has 350,000 to 500,000 distinct CDR3 sequences; approximately 42% are singletons. The sample taken for sequencing was blood. Receptor source: a girl aged 2-15 years with multiple sclerosis.

This clonotype appeared a few times. The V call is TRBV4-1, the J call TRBJ2-7; TRBD1 agrees at 10 bases. The V gene end was trimmed by 4 bases and the J gene end by 3 bases; junction bases not matched to a gene: 9. CDR3 size: 16 residues. Germline-derived CDR1 and CDR2 are MGHRA and YSYEKL. The CDR3 nucleotides are TGCGCCAGCAGCCGGGAGAGGACAGGGGGTGTCTACGAGCAGTACTTC. Protein sequence: CASSRERTGGVYEQYF.

V gene TRBV28 combines with J gene TRBJ2-4; D is ambiguous. The CDR3 runs 14 residues. The V and J ends lost 5 bases and 0 bases respectively, with 8 bases between them. Germline V gene data show CDR1 as MDHEN and CDR2 as SYDVKM. CDR3 in amino acids: CASSPTAAKNIQYF. In nucleotides, the CDR3 is TGTGCCAGCAGTCCCACAGCAGCCAAAAACATTCAGTACTTC.

This chain joins TRBV12-3 or TRBV12-4 and TRBJ2-3; TRBD2 is a possible D gene (5 bases). CDR3 length: 14 residues. V lost 7 bases and J 2 bases, leaving 13 bases between the germline ends. CDR3 bases: TGTGCCAGCACCTTAAGCGGTGACACAGATACGCAGTATTTT. Translating gives CASTLSGDTDTQYF.

The V and J genes are TRBV3-1 and TRBJ2-7; D is tentatively TRBD1 or TRBD2 (5 bases each). The CDR3 totals 12 residues. Trimming pared 5 bases from V and 5 bases from J, leaving 10 bases between. Germline CDR1 is LGHDT and CDR2 is YNNKEL (reference sequence). The CDR3 spells CASSNGGDEQYF. CDR3 nucleotide sequence: TGTGCCAGCAGCAATGGGGGAGACGAGCAGTACTTC.

In its sample, this clonotype was seen a few times. The chain carries TRBV7-9 and TRBJ2-1; D gene unclear. CDR3 length equals 16 residues. The germline CDR1 and CDR2 sequences are SEHNR and FQNEAQ (reference sequence). The germline V and J ends were trimmed by 5 bases and 8 bases, with 22 bases remaining between them. Here the CDR3 reads CASSRISGFDGYEQFF. CDR3 in DNA: TGTGCCAGCAGCCGGATTTCCGGGTTCGACGGCTATGAGCAGTTCTTC.

Here the CDR3 DNA reads TGTGCCAGCAGTTTAGGGGCAAGGACCCAGTACTTC. Translating gives CASSLGARTQYF. This chain joins TRBV28 and TRBJ2-5; tentative D call: TRBD1 (5 bases). The CDR3 has 12 residues. V lost 2 bases to trimming and J lost 7 bases, with 8 bases between them. Germline CDR1 and CDR2: MDHEN and SYDVKM.

This sequence joins TRBV6-6 and TRBJ1-2, with TRBD1 identical over 8 bases. CDR1 and CDR2 from the germline V gene are MNHNY and SVGAGI (reference sequence). The CDR3 is 16 residues long. V was pared by 7 bases and J by 6 bases, with 16 bases of the junction left unmatched. The CDR3 nucleotides read TGTGCCAGCACCCAACCCAGGGGGCTTAGTCAGCATGGCTACACCTTC. Its protein product is CASTQPRGLSQHGYTF.

CDR3 loop: CASSRGLADQETQYF. The CDR3 bases are TGTGCCAGCAGCCGCGGACTAGCGGATCAAGAGACCCAGTACTTC. This chain uses TRBV12-3 or TRBV12-4 with TRBJ2-5; the match to TRBD2 covers 10 bases. J lost 2 bases, V lost 6 bases, and 6 bases had no gene match. The length of the CDR3 is 15 residues.

This clonotype has just a few counts. V usage is TRBV4-2 and J usage is TRBJ2-3; 10 bases are a match to TRBD2. V lost 8 bases to trimming and J lost 1 base; unmatched junction nucleotides: 3. The CDR3 has 14 residues. CDR1 is LGHNA and CDR2 is YNFKEQ in the germline V gene. In DNA, the CDR3 is TGTGCCAGCGAGCGGGGGGGCGGCACAGATACGCAGTATTTT. Protein sequence: CASERGGGTDTQYF.

In its sample, this clonotype was seen a few times. The chain is built from TRBV10-3 and TRBJ2-3; perhaps D is TRBD1 or TRBD2 (5 bases each). The germline V gene encodes CDR1 ENHRY and CDR2 SYGVKD. Deletions cut 3 bases from V and 0 bases from J, with 10 bases between. The CDR3 has 15 amino acids. DNA for the CDR3: TGTGCCATCAGTGACGGGACGCCTAGCACAGATACGCAGTATTTT. Its protein product is CAISDGTPSTDTQYF.

This clonotype occurred a few times. This chain uses TRBV20-1 with TRBJ1-1; no firm D call. This CDR3 spans 11 amino acids. The V end was cut by 6 bases, the J end by 8 bases, with 13 bases between. Germline assignment: CDR1 DFQATT and CDR2 SNEGSKA (reference sequence). The CDR3 DNA reads as TGCAGTGCAGGGAAACGGGAGGAAGCTTTCTTT. This codes for CSAGKREEAFF.

V and J are TRBV29-1 and TRBJ2-3; D is ambiguous. Germline CDR1 and CDR2: SQVTM and ANQGSEA. Trimming stripped 2 bases from V and 6 bases from J, with 12 bases between. The CDR3 has 13 residues. The CDR3 loop is CSVENGWPDTQYF. In nucleotides, the CDR3 is TGCAGCGTTGAAAACGGGTGGCCCGATACGCAGTATTTT.

The V call is TRBV21-1, the J call TRBJ2-3; the DNA was not used to check the table's D call, TRBD1. TRBV21-1 is marked as a pseudogene. This CDR3 comprises 18 residues. CDR3 DNA: TGTGCCAGCAGCCTCCTATTAATACAGGGGGCGAGCACAGATACGCAGTATTTT. This encodes CASSLLLIQGASTDTQYF.

This clonotype was found a few times. The chain is built from TRBV7-4 and TRBJ1-1, with TRBD1 matching 7 bases. The CDR3 runs to 16 residues. The germline gives CDR1 SGHVT, CDR2 SQSDAQ. Losses at the gene ends were 8 bases for V and 1 base for J; bases not matched to a gene: 13. CDR3 sequence (DNA): TGTGCCAGCGGAAAGCCAAGGACAGGCCCGAACACTGAAGCTTTCTTT. Translating it yields CASGKPRTGPNTEAFF.

This clonotype showed up just a few times. The chain's CDR3 is CASSLRLGTGVEKLFF. CDR3 coding DNA: TGTGCCAGCAGTCTTCGCCTGGGGACAGGGGTTGAAAAACTGTTTTTT. The rearrangement uses TRBV27 and TRBJ1-4, with 10 bases matching TRBD1. Trimming removed 5 bases from V and 7 bases from J; junction bases left unmatched: 10. In germline, CDR1 is MNHEY, CDR2 SMNVEV (reference sequence). This CDR3 is 16 amino acids long.

This clonotype turned up a few times. This chain connects TRBV10-3 to TRBJ2-5; D tentatively reads TRBD1 or TRBD2 (5 bases each). The V end lost 3 bases, the J end lost 8 bases, and 19 bases lay between the germline ends. CDR3 length equals 15 residues. CDR1 is ENHRY and CDR2 is SYGVKD in the germline V gene. Written as DNA, the CDR3 is TGTGCCATCAGTGAATCTAGACAGCGGTTTAGAACCCAGTACTTC. Its translation is CAISESRQRFRTQYF.

CDR3 in amino acids: CASSLKGAMNYGYTF. The CDR3, as DNA: TGTGCCAGCAGTTTGAAGGGGGCGATGAACTATGGCTACACCTTC. The chain recombines TRBV27 with TRBJ1-2, with 7 bases matching TRBD1. The CDR3 totals 15 residues. Germline trimming cut 3 bases from V and 2 bases from J; bases unmatched to any gene: 6. Germline-derived CDR1 and CDR2 are MNHEY and SMNVEV (reference sequence).

This chain connects TRBV6-2 or TRBV6-3 to TRBJ1-1, with 9 bases matching TRBD1. Trimming at V came to 2 bases and at J to 0 bases, leaving 10 bases not matched to a gene. The germline CDR1 and CDR2 sequences are MNHEY and SVGEGT. The CDR3 contains 18 residues. The CDR3 sequence is CASSYAGTGLSLNTEAFF. The CDR3 coding sequence is TGTGCCAGCAGTTACGCCGGGACAGGGCTCTCCTTGAACACTGAAGCTTTCTTT.

The chain links TRBV5-1 to TRBJ2-2, with D unresolved. Germline-derived CDR1 and CDR2 are SGHRS and YFSETQ. V was clipped by 5 bases and J by 0 bases, with 11 bases between them. The CDR3 is made up of 15 amino acids. The CDR3 loop reads CASSGQTTNTGELFF. The CDR3 DNA sequence: TGCGCCAGCAGTGGGCAGACGACGAACACCGGGGAGCTGTTTTTT.

This clonotype was observed a few times. One end of the junction is discordant with germline, which a read error may explain. V and J are TRBV6-5 and TRBJ1-2; 9 positions agree with TRBD1. Germline lookup yields CDR1 MNHEY and CDR2 SVGAGI. The CDR3 sequence is 15 residues long. The CDR3 DNA follows: TGTGCCGGCAGTTTTCGGGGACAGGGCGGCTATGGCTACACCTTC. Translating gives CAGSFRGQGGYGYTF.

Only a few counts were recorded for this clonotype. The chain links TRBV11-2 to TRBJ2-4, with D hard to call. The CDR3 covers 11 residues. V lost 5 bases and J lost 14, with 13 bases in between. In germline, CDR1 is SGHAT, CDR2 FQNNGV. The CDR3 region is CASSQGLVEYF. CDR3 in DNA: TGTGCCAGCAGCCAAGGATTGGTTGAGTACTTC.

The chain has TRBV7-3 and TRBJ2-1; 10 nucleotides line up with TRBD2. Per germline, CDR1 SGHTA and CDR2 FQGTGA. The length of the CDR3 is 15 residues. The J segment lost 3 bases and the V segment lost 5 bases, leaving 4 bases of the junction unmatched. CDR3 region: CASSPLAGNYNEQFF. The CDR3 DNA reads as TGTGCCAGCAGCCCACTAGCGGGGAACTACAATGAGCAGTTCTTC.

J is TRBJ2-3 and V is TRBV7-3; 7 bases map to TRBD2. Germline values: CDR1 SGHTA, CDR2 FQGTGA. V dropped 2 bases and J dropped 0; count of bases not matched to a gene: 11. The CDR3 length is 18 residues. The CDR3 DNA sequence: TGTGCCAGCAGCTTACTGGCTAGCGGAAAGATTAGCACAGATACGCAGTATTTT. Translated, it gives CASSLLASGKISTDTQYF.